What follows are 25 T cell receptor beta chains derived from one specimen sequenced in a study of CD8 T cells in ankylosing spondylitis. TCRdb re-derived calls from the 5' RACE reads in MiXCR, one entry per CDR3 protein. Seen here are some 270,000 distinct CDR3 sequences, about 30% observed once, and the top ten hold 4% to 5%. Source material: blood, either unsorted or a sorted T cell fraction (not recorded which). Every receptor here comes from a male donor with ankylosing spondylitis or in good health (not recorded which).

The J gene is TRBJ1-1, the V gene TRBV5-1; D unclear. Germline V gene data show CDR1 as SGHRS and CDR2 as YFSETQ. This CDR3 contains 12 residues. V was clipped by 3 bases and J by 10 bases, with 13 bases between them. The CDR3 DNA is TGCGCCAGCAGCTCCGGTTCCCTGGGAGCTTTCTTT. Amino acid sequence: CASSSGSLGAFF. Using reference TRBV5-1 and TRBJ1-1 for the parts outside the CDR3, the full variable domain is KAGVTQTPRYLIKTRGQQVTLSCSPISGHRSVSWYQQTPGQGLQFLFEYFSETQRNKGNFPGRFSGRQFSNSRSEMNVSTLELGDSALYLCASSSGSLGAFFGQGTRLTVV.

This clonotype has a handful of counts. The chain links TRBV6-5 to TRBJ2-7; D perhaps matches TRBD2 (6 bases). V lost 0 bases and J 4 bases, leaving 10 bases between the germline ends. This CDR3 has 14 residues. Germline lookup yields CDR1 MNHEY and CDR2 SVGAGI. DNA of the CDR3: TGTGCCAGCAGTTACTCGGGCGCGGGGTACGAGCAGTACTTC. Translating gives CASSYSGAGYEQYF.

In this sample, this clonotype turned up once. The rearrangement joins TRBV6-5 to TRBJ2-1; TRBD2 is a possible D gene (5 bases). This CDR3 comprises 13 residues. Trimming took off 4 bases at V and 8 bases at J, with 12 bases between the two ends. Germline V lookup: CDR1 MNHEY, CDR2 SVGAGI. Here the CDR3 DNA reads TGTGCCAGCAGTTCGTTTTCCGGGGATGAGCAGTTCTTC. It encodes CASSSFSGDEQFF.

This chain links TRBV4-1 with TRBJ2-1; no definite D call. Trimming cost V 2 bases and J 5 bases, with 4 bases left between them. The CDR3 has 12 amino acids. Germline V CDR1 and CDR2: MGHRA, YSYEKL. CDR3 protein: CASSQLDNEQFF. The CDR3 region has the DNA TGCGCCAGCAGCCAACTAGACAATGAGCAGTTCTTC.

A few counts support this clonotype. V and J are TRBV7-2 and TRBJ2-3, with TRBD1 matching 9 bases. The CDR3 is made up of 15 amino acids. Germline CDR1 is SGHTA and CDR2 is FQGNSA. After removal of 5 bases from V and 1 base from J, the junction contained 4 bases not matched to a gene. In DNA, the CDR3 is TGTGCCAGCAGCGCATGGACAGGGGGCACAGATACGCAGTATTTT. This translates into CASSAWTGGTDTQYF.

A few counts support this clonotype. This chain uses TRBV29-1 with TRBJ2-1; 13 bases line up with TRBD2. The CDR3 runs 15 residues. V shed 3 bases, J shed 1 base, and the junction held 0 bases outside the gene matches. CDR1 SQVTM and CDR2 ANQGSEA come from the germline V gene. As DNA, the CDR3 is TGCAGCGTTGAGACTAGCGGGGGGTCCTACAATGAGCAGTTCTTC. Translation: CSVETSGGSYNEQFF.

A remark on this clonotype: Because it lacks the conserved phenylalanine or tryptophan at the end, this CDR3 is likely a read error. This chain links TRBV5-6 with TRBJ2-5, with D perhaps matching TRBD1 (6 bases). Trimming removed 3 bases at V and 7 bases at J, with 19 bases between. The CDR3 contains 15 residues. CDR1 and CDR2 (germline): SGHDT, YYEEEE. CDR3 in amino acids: CASSSRDTILGTQYL. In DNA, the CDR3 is TGTGCCAGCAGCTCCCGGGACACCATTCTCGGGACCCAGTACTTG.

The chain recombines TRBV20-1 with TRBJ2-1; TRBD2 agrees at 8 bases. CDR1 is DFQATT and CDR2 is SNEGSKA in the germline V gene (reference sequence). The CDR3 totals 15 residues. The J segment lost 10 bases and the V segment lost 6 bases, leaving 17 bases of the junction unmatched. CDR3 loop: CSATSRQRGSWEQFF. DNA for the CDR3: TGCAGTGCCACCTCCCGCCAGCGGGGGTCCTGGGAGCAGTTCTTC.

CDR3 sequence (DNA): TGTGCCAGCAGATGGACAGGGGATTACGAGCAGTACTTC. Its translation: CASRWTGDYEQYF. The rearrangement links TRBV5-6 to TRBJ2-7; 9 bases align to TRBD1. Per the germline V gene, CDR1 is SGHDT and CDR2 is YYEEEE. Germline trimming cut 5 bases from V and 4 bases from J; bases unmatched to any gene: 4. The CDR3 spans 13 residues. Full variable domain (remainder filled in from reference TRBV5-6 and TRBJ2-7): DAGVTQSPTHLIKTRGQQVTLRCSPKSGHDTVSWYQQALGQGPQFIFQYYEEEERQRGNFPDRFSGHQFPNYSSELNVNALLLGDSALYLCASRWTGDYEQYFGPGTRLTVT.

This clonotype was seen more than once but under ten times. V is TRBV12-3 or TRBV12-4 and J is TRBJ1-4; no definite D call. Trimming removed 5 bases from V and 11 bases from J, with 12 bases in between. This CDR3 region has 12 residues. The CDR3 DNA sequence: TGTGCCAGCAGTCCACGATTTCGTAAACTGTTTTTT. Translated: CASSPRFRKLFF.

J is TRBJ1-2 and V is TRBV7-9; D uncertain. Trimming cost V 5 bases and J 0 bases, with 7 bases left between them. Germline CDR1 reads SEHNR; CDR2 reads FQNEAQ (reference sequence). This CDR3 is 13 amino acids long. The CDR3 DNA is TGTGCCAGCAGCGAGGCAGCTAACTATGGCTACACCTTC. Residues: CASSEAANYGYTF. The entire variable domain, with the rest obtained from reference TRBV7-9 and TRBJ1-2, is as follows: DTGVSQNPRHKITKRGQNVTFRCDPISEHNRLYWYRQTLGQGPEFLTYFQNEAQLEKSRLLSDRFSAERPKGSFSTLEIQRTEQGDSAMYLCASSEAANYGYTFGSGTRLTVV.

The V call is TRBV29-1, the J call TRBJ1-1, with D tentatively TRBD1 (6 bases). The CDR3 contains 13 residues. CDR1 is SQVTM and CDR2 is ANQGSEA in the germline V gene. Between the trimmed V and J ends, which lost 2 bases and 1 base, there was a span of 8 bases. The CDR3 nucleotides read TGCAGCGTTGAAAGCAGGGGGAACACTGAAGCTTTCTTT. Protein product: CSVESRGNTEAFF. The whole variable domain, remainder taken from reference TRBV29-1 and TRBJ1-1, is SAVISQKPSRDICQRGTSLTIQCQVDSQVTMMFWYRQQPGQSLTLIATANQGSEATYESGFVIDKFPISRPNLTFSTLTVSNMSPEDSSIYLCSVESRGNTEAFFGQGTRLTVV.

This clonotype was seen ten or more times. Here the CDR3 DNA reads TGTGCCAGCAGCATGGGACCGTCCACTGAGCAGTTCTTC. It yields the protein CASSMGPSTEQFF. This chain connects TRBV7-2 to TRBJ2-1; D is possibly TRBD1 or TRBD2 (5 bases each). V lost 5 bases to trimming and J lost 9 bases, with 14 bases between them. Germline V CDR1 and CDR2: SGHTA, FQGNSA. This CDR3 comprises 13 residues. The full variable domain, rest sourced from reference TRBV7-2 and TRBJ2-1, is GAGVSQSPSNKVTEKGKDVELRCDPISGHTALYWYRQSLGQGLEFLIYFQGNSAPDKSGLPSDRFSAERTGGSVSTLTIQRTQQEDSAVYLCASSMGPSTEQFFGPGTRLTVL.

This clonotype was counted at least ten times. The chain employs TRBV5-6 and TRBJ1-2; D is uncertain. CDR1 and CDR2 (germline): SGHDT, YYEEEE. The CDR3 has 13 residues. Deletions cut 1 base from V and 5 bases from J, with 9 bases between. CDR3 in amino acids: CASSLWPAYGYTF. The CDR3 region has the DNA TGTGCCAGCAGCTTGTGGCCAGCATATGGCTACACCTTC.

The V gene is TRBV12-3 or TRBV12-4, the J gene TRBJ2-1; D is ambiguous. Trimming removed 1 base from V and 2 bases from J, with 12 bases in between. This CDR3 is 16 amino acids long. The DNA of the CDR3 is TGTGCCAGCAGTTTAGTTTCCGAAACTGCCTACAATGAGCAGTTCTTC. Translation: CASSLVSETAYNEQFF.

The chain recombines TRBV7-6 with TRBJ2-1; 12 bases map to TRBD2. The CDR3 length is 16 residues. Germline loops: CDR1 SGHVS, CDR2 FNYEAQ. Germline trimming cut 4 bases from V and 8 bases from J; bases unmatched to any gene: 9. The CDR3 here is CASSSQASGGAYEQFF. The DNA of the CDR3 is TGTGCCAGCAGCTCCCAAGCTAGCGGGGGGGCTTATGAGCAGTTCTTC.

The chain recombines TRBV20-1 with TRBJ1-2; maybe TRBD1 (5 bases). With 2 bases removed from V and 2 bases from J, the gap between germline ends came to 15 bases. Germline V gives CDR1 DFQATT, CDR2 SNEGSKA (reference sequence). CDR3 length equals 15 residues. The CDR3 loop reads CSARKGIGANYGYTF. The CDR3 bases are TGCAGTGCTAGAAAGGGTATCGGGGCGAACTATGGCTACACCTTC.

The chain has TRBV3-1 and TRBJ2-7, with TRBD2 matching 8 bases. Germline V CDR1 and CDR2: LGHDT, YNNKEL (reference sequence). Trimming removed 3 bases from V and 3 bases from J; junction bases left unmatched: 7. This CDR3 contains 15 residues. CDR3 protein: CASSQAGGRRYEQYF. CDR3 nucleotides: TGTGCCAGCAGCCAGGCGGGGGGCCGACGCTACGAGCAGTACTTC.

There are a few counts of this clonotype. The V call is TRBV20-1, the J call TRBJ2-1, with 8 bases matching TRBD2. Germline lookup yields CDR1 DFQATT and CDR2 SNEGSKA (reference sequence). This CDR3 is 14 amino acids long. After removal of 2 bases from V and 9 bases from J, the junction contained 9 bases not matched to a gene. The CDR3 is CSARLAGGLVEQFF. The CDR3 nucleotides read TGCAGTGCTAGACTAGCGGGCGGGCTTGTTGAGCAGTTCTTC.

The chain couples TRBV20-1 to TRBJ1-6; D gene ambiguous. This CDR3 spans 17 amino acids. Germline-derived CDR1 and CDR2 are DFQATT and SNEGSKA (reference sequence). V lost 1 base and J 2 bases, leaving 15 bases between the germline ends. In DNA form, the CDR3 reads TGCAGTGCTAGAGTTAGAACAGTCGACCCCTATAATTCACCCCTCCACTTT. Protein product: CSARVRTVDPYNSPLHF.

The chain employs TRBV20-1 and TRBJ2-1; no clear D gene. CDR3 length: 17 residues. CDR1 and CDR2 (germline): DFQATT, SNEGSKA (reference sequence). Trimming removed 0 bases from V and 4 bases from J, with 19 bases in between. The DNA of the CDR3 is TGCAGTGCTAGAGATCCGGGCGGAAGGGTCCCTTACAATGAGCAGTTCTTC. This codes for CSARDPGGRVPYNEQFF.

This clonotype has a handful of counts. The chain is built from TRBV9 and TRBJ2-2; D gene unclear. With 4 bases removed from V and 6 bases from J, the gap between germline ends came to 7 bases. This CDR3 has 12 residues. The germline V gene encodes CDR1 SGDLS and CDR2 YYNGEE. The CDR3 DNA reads TGTGCCAGCAGCCCGGAGCCCGGGGAGCTGTTTTTT. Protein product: CASSPEPGELFF. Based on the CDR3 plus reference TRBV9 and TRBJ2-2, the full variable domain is DSGVTQTPKHLITATGQRVTLRCSPRSGDLSVYWYQQSLDQGLQFLIQYYNGEERAKGNILERFSAQQFPDLHSELNLSSLELGDSALYFCASSPEPGELFFGEGSRLTVL.

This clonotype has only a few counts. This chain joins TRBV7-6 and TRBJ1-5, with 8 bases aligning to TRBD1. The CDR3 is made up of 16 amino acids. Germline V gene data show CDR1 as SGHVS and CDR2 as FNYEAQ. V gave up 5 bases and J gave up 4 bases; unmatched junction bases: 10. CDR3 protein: CASSPSPRQGNQPQHF. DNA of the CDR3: TGTGCCAGCAGCCCATCCCCGAGACAGGGGAATCAGCCCCAGCATTTT.

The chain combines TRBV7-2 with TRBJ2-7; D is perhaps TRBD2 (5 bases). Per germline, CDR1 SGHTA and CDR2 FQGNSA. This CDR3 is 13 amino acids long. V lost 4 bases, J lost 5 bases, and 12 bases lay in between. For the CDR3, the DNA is TGTGCCAGCAGCTCCCCCGGGGTGGACGAGCAGTACTTC. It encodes CASSSPGVDEQYF.

Written as DNA, the CDR3 is TGCAGTGCTAGAGGTGATCAGCCCCAGCATTTT. This encodes CSARGDQPQHF. The genes are TRBV20-1 and TRBJ1-5; D unclear. CDR3 length: 11 amino acids. Germline lookup yields CDR1 DFQATT and CDR2 SNEGSKA (reference sequence). V dropped 1 base and J dropped 5 bases, with 3 bases sitting between them.